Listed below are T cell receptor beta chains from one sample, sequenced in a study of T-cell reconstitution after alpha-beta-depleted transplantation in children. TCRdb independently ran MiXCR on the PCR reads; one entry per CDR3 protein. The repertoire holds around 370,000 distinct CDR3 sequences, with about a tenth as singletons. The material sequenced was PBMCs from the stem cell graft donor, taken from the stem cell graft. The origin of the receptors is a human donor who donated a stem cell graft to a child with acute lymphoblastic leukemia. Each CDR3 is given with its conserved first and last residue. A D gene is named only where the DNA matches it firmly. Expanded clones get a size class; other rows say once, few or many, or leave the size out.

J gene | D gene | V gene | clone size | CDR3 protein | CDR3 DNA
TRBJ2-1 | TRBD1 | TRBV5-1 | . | CASSATGGHDEQFF | TGCGCCAGCAGTGCGACAGGGGGTCATGATGAGCAGTTCTTC
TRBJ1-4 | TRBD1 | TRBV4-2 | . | CASSQDQGAREKLFF | TGTGCCAGCAGCCAAGATCAGGGGGCGAGAGAAAAACTGTTTTTT
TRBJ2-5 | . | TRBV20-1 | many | CSAMWWVVETQYF | TGCAGTGCTATGTGGTGGGTGGTAGAGACCCAGTACTTC
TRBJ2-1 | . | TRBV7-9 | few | CASSPSPLLPYNEQFF | TGTGCCAGCAGCCCCAGTCCCCTCTTGCCCTACAATGAGCAGTTCTTC
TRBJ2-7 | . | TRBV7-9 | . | CASGPGLPSYEQYF | TGTGCCAGCGGCCCGGGACTCCCCTCCTACGAGCAGTACTTC
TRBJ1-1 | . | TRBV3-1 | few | CASSPRGGSQGTEAFF | TGTGCCAGCAGCCCGCGGGGGGGCAGCCAGGGCACTGAAGCTTTCTTT
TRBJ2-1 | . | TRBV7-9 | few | CASSLAVDGDEQFF | TGTGCCAGCAGCTTAGCGGTTGATGGCGATGAGCAGTTCTTC
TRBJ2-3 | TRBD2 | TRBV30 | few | CAWSALTSGGKDTQYF | TGTGCCTGGAGTGCCTTGACTAGCGGGGGAAAAGATACGCAGTATTTT
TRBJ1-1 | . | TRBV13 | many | CASSTGHLRAFF | TGTGCCAGCAGCACCGGACACTTAAGAGCTTTCTTT
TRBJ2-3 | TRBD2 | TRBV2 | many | CASSASLAGYTDTQYF | TGTGCCAGCAGTGCCTCACTAGCGGGATACACAGATACGCAGTATTTT
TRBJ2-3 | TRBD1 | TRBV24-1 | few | CATRTMGQGVTDTQYF | TGTGCCACCCGTACGATGGGACAGGGGGTGACAGATACGCAGTATTTT
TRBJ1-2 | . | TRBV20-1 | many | CSASPSRASYGYTF | TGCAGTGCTAGTCCCTCGAGGGCGAGCTATGGCTACACCTTC
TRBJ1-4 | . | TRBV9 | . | CASSEGGTPNEKLFF | TGTGCCAGCAGCGAGGGAGGAACACCTAATGAAAAACTGTTTTTT
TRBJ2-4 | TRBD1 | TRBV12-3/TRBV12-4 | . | CASSSTKGDRYF | TGTGCCAGCAGTTCCACCAAGGGGGACAGGTACTTC
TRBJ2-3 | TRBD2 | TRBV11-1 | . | CASSLVLTSGTDTQYF | TGTGCCAGCAGCCTCGTATTGACTAGCGGAACAGATACGCAGTATTTT
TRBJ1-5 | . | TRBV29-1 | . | CSVGQGLGNQPQHF | TGCAGCGTTGGACAAGGGCTGGGCAATCAGCCCCAGCATTTT
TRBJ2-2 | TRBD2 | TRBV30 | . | CAWSVRDYGTGELFF | TGTGCCTGGAGTGTACGGGACTATGGCACCGGGGAGCTGTTTTTT
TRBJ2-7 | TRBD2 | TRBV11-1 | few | CASSRGKVAGYPSYEQYF | TGTGCCAGCAGTCGGGGGAAGGTAGCGGGATACCCTTCCTACGAGCAGTACTTC
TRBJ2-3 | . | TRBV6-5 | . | CASSYAVGTLNTDTQYF | TGTGCCAGCAGTTACGCGGTGGGCACCTTGAACACAGATACGCAGTATTTT
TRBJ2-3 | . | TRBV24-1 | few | CATSDSLAAITQYF | TGTGCCACCAGTGATAGCCTAGCTGCAATTACGCAGTATTTT
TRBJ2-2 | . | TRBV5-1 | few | CASGPSGVTGELFF | TGCGCCAGCGGCCCGTCAGGGGTTACCGGGGAGCTGTTTTTT
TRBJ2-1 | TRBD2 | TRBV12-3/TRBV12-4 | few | CASSQTSGRPNEQFF | TGTGCCAGCAGTCAAACTAGCGGGAGACCCAATGAGCAGTTCTTC
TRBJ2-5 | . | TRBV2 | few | CASSERGLRAQYF | TGTGCCAGCAGTGAAAGGGGCCTGAGGGCCCAGTACTTC
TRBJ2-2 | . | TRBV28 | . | CASSLVSVLPDTGELFF | TGTGCCAGCAGCCTAGTTTCTGTACTACCCGACACCGGGGAGCTGTTTTTT